Listed here are 8 T cell receptor beta chains from one sample, sequenced in a study of blood T cell repertoires in COVID-19. The repertoire was sequenced with immunoSEQ multiplex PCR; TCRdb's copy has only in-frame clones and lacks some. The table includes some 64,000 clones, roughly 80% detected once. Sequenced material: peripheral blood. The receptors come from a man in his 60s with COVID-19, enrolled during active disease.

The J gene is TRBJ2-7, the V gene TRBV19; TRBD2 is a possible D gene (6 bases). This CDR3 comprises 16 residues. Germline-derived CDR1 and CDR2 are LNHDA and SQIVND (reference sequence). V was pared by 2 bases and J by 0 bases, with 14 bases between. CDR3 amino acids: CASSILAWGDSYEQYF. The CDR3 coding sequence is TGTGCCAGTAGTATACTCGCTTGGGGGGACTCCTACGAGCAGTACTTC.

The chain uses TRBV5-1 and TRBJ1-2; tentatively, D is TRBD1 (6 bases). Germline V lookup: CDR1 SGHRS, CDR2 YFSETQ. The CDR3 contains 14 residues. V dropped 1 base and J dropped 0 bases, with 7 bases sitting between them. The CDR3 protein is CASSLQGSNYGYTF. In nucleotides, the CDR3 is TGCGCCAGCAGCTTGCAGGGGTCTAACTATGGCTACACCTTC.

The chain is built from TRBV4-1 and TRBJ2-3; D ambiguous. Trimming took 1 base from V and 6 from J, leaving 8 bases between them. The CDR3 loop spans 13 amino acids. Germline loops: CDR1 MGHRA, CDR2 YSYEKL. The CDR3 region has the DNA TGCGCCAGCAGCCAAGGTATCGGGGATACGCAGTATTTT. Its protein is CASSQGIGDTQYF.

The CDR3 DNA reads TGTGCCAGCAGTTTACAGGAGGAAGGGGGTGAGCAGTTCTTC. Translating gives CASSLQEEGGEQFF. This chain connects TRBV2 to TRBJ2-1; D perhaps matches TRBD1 (6 bases). V shed 5 bases and J shed 9 bases, with 17 bases lying between them. The germline V gene has CDR1 SNHLY and CDR2 FYNNEI. This CDR3 has 14 residues.

The V and J genes are TRBV2 and TRBJ2-6; possibly TRBD1 for D (6 bases). CDR1 is SNHLY and CDR2 is FYNNEI in the germline V gene. The CDR3 has 16 residues. Trimming shortened V by 6 bases and J by 1 base, and 13 bases separated the two germline ends. CDR3 nucleotides: TGTGCCAGCAGCGGGCCCAGGGGTTCTGGGGCCAACGTCCTGACTTTC. Translated, it gives CASSGPRGSGANVLTF.

The chain joins TRBV5-4 to TRBJ1-1; D is unclear. V lost 5 bases and J lost 1, with 15 bases in between. This CDR3 comprises 15 residues. The germline gives CDR1 SGHNT, CDR2 YYREEE (reference sequence). The DNA for the CDR3 is TGTGCCAGCAGGACACACGGGGTGGAGAACACTGAAGCTTTCTTT. Translating gives CASRTHGVENTEAFF.

A single count supports this clone. The V call is TRBV7-9, the J call TRBJ2-5, with TRBD1 matching over 9 bases. Unmatched junction bases numbered 7, after V lost 6 bases and J lost 5 bases. This CDR3 is built from 14 residues. The germline V gene encodes CDR1 SEHNR and CDR2 FQNEAQ (reference sequence). This CDR3 reads CASSSTGGRETQYF. The CDR3 DNA is TGTGCCAGCAGTTCTACAGGGGGCAGGGAGACCCAGTACTTC.

This rearrangement joins TRBV30 to TRBJ1-2; TRBD1 matches 8 bases. The CDR3 extends over 14 amino acids. Losses at the gene ends were 4 bases for V and 5 bases for J; bases not matched to a gene: 9. Germline CDR1 reads GTSNPN; CDR2 reads SVGIG (reference sequence). For the CDR3, the DNA is TGTGCCTGGACCCCAGGGGGCGCGGGGTATGGCTACACCTTC. This translates into CAWTPGGAGYGYTF.